This T cell receptor (beta chain) was captured by sequencing in a study of blood T cell repertoires in COVID-19. For the study at large: Some COVID-19 samples were acute and others convalescent; all came from the United States, Italy and Spain. The analysed material was cDNA or gDNA that came from T cells, B-cell-depleted T cells, or PBMCs.

Original analysis: Counts of nucleated cells, estimated from reference gene primer amplification, were obtained. Sequencing used immunoSEQ multiplex PCR; TCRdb keeps in-frame clones, though not all of them. V, J and clone size reflect that table, while D and trimming were determined from the DNA. In the table there are 150,000 to 200,000 clones, about four fifths of which are singletons. The germline CDR1 and CDR2 sequences are MNHNS and SASEGT. V trimming: 4 bases; J trimming: 2 bases; junction bases outside the gene matches: 4. The CDR3 covers 16 residues. The chain is built from TRBV6-1 and TRBJ2-7, with 14 nucleotides matching TRBD2. Sequencing was carried out using peripheral blood. This TCR derives from a woman aged 80 or over with acute or convalescent COVID-19. The CDR3: CASSGVGLAGAYEQYF. CDR3 DNA sequence: TGTGCCAGCAGTGGAGTGGGACTAGCGGGGGCCTACGAGCAGTACTTC.